The sequence of this TCR beta chain was determined in a study of regulatory T cells in long-lasting Graves disease. The study's findings and limits: Graves' patients with persistent disease showed TCR diversity lower than patients newly diagnosed.

Combining iRepertoire HTBI primers with Arm-PCR of CDR3 regions, the authors built TCR beta libraries. TCRdb reprocessed the multiplex PCR reads via MiXCR and lists one record per CDR3 protein. The profile shows roughly 350,000 distinct CDR3 sequences, 16% of them singletons. This clonotype was detected ten times or more. Its antigen is still unknown. J gave up 1 base and V 4 bases, and 7 bases lay outside the gene matches. CDR1 is SGHRS and CDR2 is YFSETQ in the germline V gene. The CDR3 has 16 residues. Time point denoted: newly diagnosed GD, antithyroid drugs for less than 3 months. The TCR library was made from RNA that had been extracted from PBMCs in TRIzol. Staff took around 9 milliliters of peripheral blood and put it into EDTA tubes. The sample was also linked to a second study, of T cells in Graves' hyperthyroidism and ophthalmopathy.

The chain carries TRBV5-1 and TRBJ2-2, with TRBD1 identical over 7 bases. This specimen consisted of peripheral blood mononuclear cells (PBMCs), obtained at new diagnosis, from a patient treated with antithyroid drugs. The TCR sequence derives from a man between 35 and 55 years old with Graves disease. The CDR3 loop reads CASSEGTDWNTGELFF. For the CDR3, the DNA is TGCGCCAGCAGCGAAGGGACAGACTGGAACACCGGGGAGCTGTTTTTT.